These 24 T cell receptor beta chains came from one sample sequenced in a study of T cells in localized non-small cell lung cancer. Libraries were prepared by immunoSEQ multiplex PCR; TCRdb keeps only in-frame clonotypes and omits some of them. The table lists fewer than 20,000 clones, more than 75% of them singletons. The specimen was peripheral blood, collected before any cancer treatment. Receptor source: a male donor aged 60 or older with stage I lung adenocarcinoma.

CDR3 sequence (DNA): TGTGCCAGCAGCCCCTTGGAATCTGGGGCCAACGTCCTGACTTTC. This codes for CASSPLESGANVLTF. The chain has TRBV27 and TRBJ2-6, with D hard to call. Germline V gene data show CDR1 as MNHEY and CDR2 as SMNVEV (reference sequence). The CDR3 spans 15 residues. Trimming pared 6 bases from V and 1 base from J, leaving 10 bases between.

The chain combines TRBV5-6 with TRBJ1-5; D remains unclear. This CDR3 spans 12 amino acids. Germline V lookup: CDR1 SGHDT, CDR2 YYEEEE. Trimming pared 0 bases from V and 5 bases from J, leaving 3 bases between. CDR3 sequence reads: CASSLGDQPQHF. In nucleotides, the CDR3 is TGTGCCAGCAGCTTGGGGGATCAGCCCCAGCATTTT.

J is TRBJ1-3 and V is TRBV18; possibly TRBD1 for D (5 bases). The CDR3 loop spans 13 amino acids. The germline V gene encodes CDR1 KGHSH and CDR2 LQKENI. V lost 3 bases to trimming and J lost 8 bases, with 11 bases between them. In DNA form, the CDR3 reads TGTGCCAGCTCACCTACGCGAGGGGACACCATATATTTT. Protein product: CASSPTRGDTIYF.

The chain links TRBV27 to TRBJ2-7; TRBD1 might be the D (5 bases). Germline-derived CDR1 and CDR2 are MNHEY and SMNVEV (reference sequence). The V gene lost 2 bases and the J gene lost 5 bases, with 13 bases spanning the gap. CDR3 size: 14 residues. The CDR3 bases are TGTGCCAGCAGTTTACAGGGAAATCAGGACGAGCAGTACTTC. Its protein is CASSLQGNQDEQYF.

This clone has a handful of counts. The rearrangement uses TRBV7-6 and TRBJ2-7, with 8 positions matching TRBD1. The V and J ends lost 5 bases and 0 bases, in that order; junction bases with no gene match: 3. Looked up from germline, CDR1 is SGHVS and CDR2 is FNYEAQ. The CDR3 has 14 residues. CDR3 DNA sequence: TGTGCCAGCAGCAAACAGGGGGTCTCCTACGAGCAGTACTTC. Its translation: CASSKQGVSYEQYF.

V is TRBV7-2 and J is TRBJ1-1, with 9 bases that match TRBD1. CDR1 and CDR2 from the germline V gene are SGHTA and FQGNSA. The CDR3 totals 15 residues. Trimming at V came to 6 bases and at J to 5 bases, leaving 10 bases not matched to a gene. The CDR3 bases are TGTGCCAGCAGTATTACAGGGGGCGGAGGAACTGAAGCTTTCTTT. It encodes CASSITGGGGTEAFF.

The chain couples TRBV19 to TRBJ2-1; 12 bases agree with TRBD1. This CDR3 spans 16 amino acids. Germline CDR1 and CDR2: LNHDA and SQIVND (reference sequence). The junction had 14 bases not matched to a gene; V was cut back by 10 bases and J by 7 bases. The CDR3 bases are TGTGCCATCTCATTTAGGGGGACAGGGGGCTCGAATGAGCAGTTCTTC. It yields the protein CAISFRGTGGSNEQFF.

As to this clone: This may come from a read error, since a much larger clone is one base off. This rearrangement joins TRBV7-8 to TRBJ2-1; 9 bases agree with TRBD1. The germline gives CDR1 SGHVS, CDR2 FQNEAQ. The CDR3 runs 15 residues. In nucleotides, the CDR3 is TGTGCCAGCACCCGCCGGGACAGGGAGGCGAATGAGCAGCTCTTC. This sequence encodes CASTRRDREANEQLF.

This clone was detected once. V gene TRBV28 combines with J gene TRBJ2-3; TRBD2 matches at 11 bases. This CDR3 spans 15 amino acids. The V gene's germline CDR1 is MDHEN and CDR2 SYDVKM. V dropped 6 bases and J dropped 2; count of bases not matched to a gene: 4. The CDR3 DNA is TGTGCCAGCAGACTAGCGGGAGAGAACACAGATACGCAGTATTTT. Protein product: CASRLAGENTDTQYF. Full variable domain (rest looked up from reference TRBV28 and TRBJ2-3): DVKVTQSSRYLVKRTGEKVFLECVQDMDHENMFWYRQDPGLGLRLIYFSYDVKMKEKGDIPEGYSVSREKKERFSLILESASTNQTSMYLCASRLAGENTDTQYFGPGTRLTVL.

CDR3 nucleotide sequence: TGTGCCAGCAGTTTGATCGGTGGCGCTTCACCCCTCCACTTT. Its translation is CASSLIGGASPLHF. This chain joins TRBV27 and TRBJ1-6, with no clear D. This CDR3 contains 14 residues. From germline, CDR1 is MNHEY and CDR2 SMNVEV (reference sequence). The V gene lost 3 bases and the J gene lost 9 bases, with 12 bases spanning the gap.

This chain connects TRBV27 to TRBJ2-2; TRBD2 aligns across 10 bases. The germline gives CDR1 MNHEY, CDR2 SMNVEV (reference sequence). With 6 bases clipped from V and 3 bases from J, the junction kept 10 bases outside the gene matches. The CDR3 spans 17 residues. The CDR3 sequence: CASRASGGASYTGELFF. CDR3 nucleotides: TGTGCCAGCAGAGCAAGCGGGGGGGCCTCTTACACCGGGGAGCTGTTTTTT.

The V and J genes are TRBV7-2 and TRBJ2-5; maybe TRBD2 (5 bases). Trimming cost V 2 bases and J 4 bases, with 14 bases left between them. CDR1 and CDR2 from the germline V gene are SGHTA and FQGNSA. This CDR3 has 15 residues. The CDR3 nucleotides read TGTGCCAGCAGCTTAAGTGCGGGTACTCGAGAGACCCAGTACTTC. Amino acids: CASSLSAGTRETQYF.

The CDR3 DNA reads TGTGCCATCAGTGAGAGGGTCTCTAGCACAGATACGCAGTATTTT. The encoded protein is CAISERVSSTDTQYF. The chain couples TRBV10-3 to TRBJ2-3; D is undetermined. Germline CDR1 reads ENHRY; CDR2 reads SYGVKD. Trimming took off 2 bases at V and 0 bases at J, with 9 bases between the two ends. This CDR3 region has 15 residues.

The count of this clone is one. The CDR3 here is CASSLNERGRREGNEQFF. CDR3 DNA: TGTGCCAGCAGCTTGAACGAGCGGGGCAGAAGGGAAGGCAATGAGCAGTTCTTC. The chain recombines TRBV11-2 with TRBJ2-1, with 7 bases lining up with TRBD2. CDR3 length equals 18 residues. Germline V CDR1 and CDR2: SGHAT, FQNNGV. The V segment lost 3 bases and the J segment 6 bases; nucleotides outside the gene matches: 17.

CDR3 region: CASSLGAGPNEKLFF. The CDR3 nucleotides are TGTGCCAGCAGCTTAGGGGCGGGACCTAATGAAAAACTGTTTTTT. V is TRBV7-9 and J is TRBJ1-4; maybe TRBD1 (5 bases). The CDR3 sequence is 15 residues long. V was trimmed by 1 base and J by 3 bases, leaving 9 bases between them. The germline V gene encodes CDR1 SEHNR and CDR2 FQNEAQ (reference sequence).

This sequence joins TRBV19 and TRBJ2-7, with TRBD2 matching over 10 bases. This CDR3 is built from 16 residues. Germline CDR1 LNHDA, CDR2 SQIVND (reference sequence). V trimming: 5 bases; J trimming: 4 bases; junction bases outside the gene matches: 11. The CDR3 sequence is CASSSRAGGDTYEQYF. DNA of the CDR3: TGTGCCAGTAGTTCAAGAGCGGGAGGGGATACGTACGAGCAGTACTTC.

This clone turned up a few times. J is TRBJ1-6 and V is TRBV7-2; D unresolved. V was clipped by 6 bases and J by 9 bases, with 9 bases between them. The CDR3 extends over 12 amino acids. Per the germline V gene, CDR1 is SGHTA and CDR2 is FQGNSA. CDR3 bases: TGTGCCAGCAGTGTCTGGGGTTCACCCCTCCACTTT. Protein product: CASSVWGSPLHF.

The chain recombines TRBV7-6 with TRBJ1-4; D ambiguous. Trimming stripped 3 bases from V and 7 bases from J, with 12 bases between. Germline CDR1 SGHVS, CDR2 FNYEAQ. The CDR3 is made up of 14 amino acids. The CDR3 DNA is TGTGCCAGCAGCTTTCGGGGTAGGACTGAAAAACTGTTTTTT. Residues: CASSFRGRTEKLFF.

The J gene is TRBJ2-3, the V gene TRBV7-9, with 7 positions matching TRBD2. Losses at the gene ends were 5 bases for V and 3 bases for J; bases not matched to a gene: 8. The germline V gene has CDR1 SEHNR and CDR2 FQNEAQ (reference sequence). There are 15 residues in the CDR3. CDR3 DNA: TGTGCCAGCAGCCGCAGCGGGGACTTAACAGATACGCAGTATTTT. Residues: CASSRSGDLTDTQYF.

The V and J genes are TRBV6-6 and TRBJ2-7, with D unresolved. Germline loops: CDR1 MNHNY, CDR2 SVGAGI (reference sequence). This CDR3 spans 15 amino acids. V lost 4 bases to trimming and J lost 0 bases, with 13 bases between them. This CDR3 is CASSSGNPGSYEQYF. DNA of the CDR3: TGTGCCAGCAGTTCCGGCAACCCGGGCTCCTACGAGCAGTACTTC.

The rearrangement joins TRBV4-3 to TRBJ1-4; possible D gene TRBD1, 6 bases. Germline V gene lookup returns CDR1 LGHNA and CDR2 YSLEER. The CDR3 spans 16 residues. V dropped 1 base and J dropped 4 bases, with 13 bases sitting between them. As DNA, the CDR3 is TGCGCCAGCAGCCAAGCCAGGGGACGGATTAATGAAAAACTGTTTTTT. It is translated as CASSQARGRINEKLFF.

This clone was counted once. V is TRBV6-1 and J is TRBJ2-5; 11 bases agree with TRBD2. J gave up 5 bases and V 2 bases, and 10 bases lay outside the gene matches. Per the germline V gene, CDR1 is MNHNS and CDR2 is SASEGT. The CDR3 has 17 amino acids. In DNA, the CDR3 is TGTGCCAGCAGTGAAACTGAGTCTAGCGGGAGGTGGGAGACCCAGTACTTC. Its translation is CASSETESSGRWETQYF.

The chain joins TRBV30 to TRBJ1-6; D remains unclear. Germline CDR1 is GTSNPN and CDR2 is SVGIG (reference sequence). The CDR3 covers 13 residues. V lost 2 bases, J lost 8 bases, and 10 bases lay in between. CDR3 in DNA: TGTGCCTGGAGTAACGGGTGGGATTCACCCCTCCACTTT. Its translation is CAWSNGWDSPLHF.

The chain is built from TRBV5-4 and TRBJ1-6, with D uncertain. V lost 0 bases and J 7 bases, leaving 8 bases between the germline ends. The CDR3 consists of 14 residues. The germline CDR1 and CDR2 sequences are SGHNT and YYREEE (reference sequence). The CDR3 DNA reads TGTGCCAGCAGCTTGGAGGAAGGCAATTCACCCCTCCACTTT. It encodes CASSLEEGNSPLHF.